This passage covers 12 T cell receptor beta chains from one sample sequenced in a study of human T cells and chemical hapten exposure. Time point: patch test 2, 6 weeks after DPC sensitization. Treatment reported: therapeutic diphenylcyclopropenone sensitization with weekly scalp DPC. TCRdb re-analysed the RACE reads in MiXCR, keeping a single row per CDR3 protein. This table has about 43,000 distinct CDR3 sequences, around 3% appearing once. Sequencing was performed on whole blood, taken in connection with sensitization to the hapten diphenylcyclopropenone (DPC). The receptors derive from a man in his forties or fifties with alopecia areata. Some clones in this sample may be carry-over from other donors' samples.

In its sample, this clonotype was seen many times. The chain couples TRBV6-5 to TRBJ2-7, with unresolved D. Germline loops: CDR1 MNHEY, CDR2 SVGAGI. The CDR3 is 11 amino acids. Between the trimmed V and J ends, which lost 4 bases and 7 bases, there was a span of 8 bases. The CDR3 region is CASSSHLEQYF. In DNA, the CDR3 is TGTGCCAGCAGTTCCCACCTGGAGCAGTACTTC.

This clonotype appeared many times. DNA of the CDR3: TGTGCCAGCAGAACCGGACAACCGCAAGAGACCCAGTACTTC. Translation gives CASRTGQPQETQYF. This chain joins TRBV7-2 and TRBJ2-5; weak D call: TRBD1 (5 bases). The germline CDR1 and CDR2 sequences are SGHTA and FQGNSA. The CDR3 covers 14 residues. V was trimmed by 6 bases and J by 2 bases, leaving 13 bases between them.

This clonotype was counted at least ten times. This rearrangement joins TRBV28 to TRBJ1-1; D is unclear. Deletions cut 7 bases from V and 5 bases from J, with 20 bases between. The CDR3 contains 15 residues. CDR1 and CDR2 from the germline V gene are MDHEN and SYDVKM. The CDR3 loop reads CASTPPEGSWTEAFF. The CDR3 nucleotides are TGTGCCAGCACCCCCCCGGAGGGTTCTTGGACTGAAGCTTTCTTT.

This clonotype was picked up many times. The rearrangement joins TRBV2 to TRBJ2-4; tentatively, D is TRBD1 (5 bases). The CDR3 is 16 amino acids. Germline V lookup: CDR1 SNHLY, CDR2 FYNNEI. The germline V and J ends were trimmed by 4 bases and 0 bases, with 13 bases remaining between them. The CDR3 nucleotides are TGTGCCAGCAGTGTATTAGGGGAACTAGCCAAAAACATTCAGTACTTC. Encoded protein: CASSVLGELAKNIQYF.

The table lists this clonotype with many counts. CDR3 region: CASSDMGQGSYGYTF. For the CDR3, the DNA is TGTGCCAGCAGTGATATGGGGCAGGGAAGCTATGGCTACACCTTC. The chain joins TRBV2 to TRBJ1-2; a possible D gene is TRBD1 (5 bases). The germline V and J ends were trimmed by 3 bases and 4 bases, with 15 bases remaining between them. Germline CDR1 is SNHLY and CDR2 is FYNNEI. The CDR3 is 15 amino acids.

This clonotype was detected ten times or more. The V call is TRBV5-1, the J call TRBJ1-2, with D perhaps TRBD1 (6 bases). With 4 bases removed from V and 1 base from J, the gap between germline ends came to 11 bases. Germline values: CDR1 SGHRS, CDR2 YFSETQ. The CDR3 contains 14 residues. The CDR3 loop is CASSRLDSNYGYTF. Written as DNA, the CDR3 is TGCGCCAGCAGCAGACTGGACAGTAACTATGGCTACACCTTC. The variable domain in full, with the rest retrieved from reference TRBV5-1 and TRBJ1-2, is KAGVTQTPRYLIKTRGQQVTLSCSPISGHRSVSWYQQTPGQGLQFLFEYFSETQRNKGNFPGRFSGRQFSNSRSEMNVSTLELGDSALYLCASSRLDSNYGYTFGSGTRLTVV.

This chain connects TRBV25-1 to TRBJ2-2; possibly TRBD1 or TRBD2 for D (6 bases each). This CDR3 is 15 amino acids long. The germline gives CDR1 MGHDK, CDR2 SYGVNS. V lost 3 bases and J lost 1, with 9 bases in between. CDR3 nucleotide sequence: TGTGCCAGCAGTGATAAGGGGGGGAACACCGGGGAGCTGTTTTTT. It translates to CASSDKGGNTGELFF.

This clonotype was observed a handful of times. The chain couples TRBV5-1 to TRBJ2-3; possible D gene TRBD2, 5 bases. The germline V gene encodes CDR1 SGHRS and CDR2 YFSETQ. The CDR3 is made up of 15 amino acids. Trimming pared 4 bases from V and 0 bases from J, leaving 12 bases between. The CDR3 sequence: CASSPLRGSTDTQYF. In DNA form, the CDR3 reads TGCGCCAGCAGCCCCCTAAGAGGGAGCACAGATACGCAGTATTTT.

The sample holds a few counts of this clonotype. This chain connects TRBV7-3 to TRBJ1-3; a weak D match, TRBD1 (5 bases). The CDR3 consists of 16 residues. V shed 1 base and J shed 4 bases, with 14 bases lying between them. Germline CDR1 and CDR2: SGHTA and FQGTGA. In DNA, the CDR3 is TGTGCCAGCAGCTTAAACGGGGCAGAAAACGGAAACACCATATATTTT. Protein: CASSLNGAENGNTIYF.

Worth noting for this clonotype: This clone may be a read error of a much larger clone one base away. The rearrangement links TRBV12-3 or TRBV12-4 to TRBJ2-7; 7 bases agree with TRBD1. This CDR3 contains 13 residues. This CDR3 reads CASTIRAQGERYF. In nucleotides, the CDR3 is TGTGCCAGCACTATCCGGGCCCAGGGGGAGCGGTACTTC.

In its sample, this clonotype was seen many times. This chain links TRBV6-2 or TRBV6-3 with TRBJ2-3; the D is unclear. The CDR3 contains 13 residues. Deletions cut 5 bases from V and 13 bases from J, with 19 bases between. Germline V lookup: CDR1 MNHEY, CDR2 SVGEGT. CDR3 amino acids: CASSDEAWWPKYF. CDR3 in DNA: TGTGCCAGCAGTGACGAGGCCTGGTGGCCGAAGTATTTT.

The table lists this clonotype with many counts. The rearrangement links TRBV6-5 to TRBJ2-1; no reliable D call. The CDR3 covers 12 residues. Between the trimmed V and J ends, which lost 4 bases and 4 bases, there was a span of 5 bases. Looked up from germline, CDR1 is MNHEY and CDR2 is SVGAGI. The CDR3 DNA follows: TGTGCCAGCAGTTCCACTTACAATGAGCAGTTCTTC. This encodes CASSSTYNEQFF.